Reported below is one TCR beta chain. The junction departs from germline at one end; a sequencing error may be responsible. Here immunoSEQ multiplex PCR was the method, and the copy in TCRdb shows in-frame clones only, minus some. The profile covers 500,000 to 550,000 clones, with 70% to 80% appearing a single time and roughly 0.013% taken by the ten largest. These data are taken from a study of shared T cell receptors in the human thymus. Germline lookup yields CDR1 SGHNT and CDR2 YENEEA. CDR3 length: 14 residues. This same sample was also part of a study on human thymus T cells.

The TCR was taken from a boy in the first two years of life with a congenital heart defect. The sequenced material came from thymocytes. The J gene is TRBJ2-7, the V gene TRBV11-3, with 9 bases that match TRBD1. In nucleotides, the CDR3 is TGTGCCAGCAGCCCCCAGGGATTCCGGACAGGGGTGGCCTTC. This codes for CASSPQGFRTGVAF.